Listed below are T cell receptor beta chains from one sample, sequenced in a study of beta chain features in type 1 diabetes. Sequencing used immunoSEQ multiplex PCR; TCRdb keeps in-frame clones, though not all of them. In the table there are about 140,000 clones, 9% to 10% of which are singletons. The sample comprised central memory CD4+ T cells from blood. Receptors were obtained from a woman in her thirties or forties in good health. The CDR3 runs from the conserved cysteine through the conserved F or W. The order of the fields is V gene, J gene, CDR3 protein.

>TRBV7-2|TRBJ1-2
CASSLEYRVYYGYTF
>TRBV19|TRBJ1-1
CASSSNRENTEAFF
>TRBV2|TRBJ1-3
CASSVTAAGNTIYF
>TRBV7-9|TRBJ2-5
CASSLDPGQGAETQYF
>TRBV6-1|TRBJ2-7
CASSPDRVPYEQYF
>TRBV28|TRBJ1-2
CASAQSGGDTYGYTF
>TRBV15|TRBJ1-2
CATSPEGDRGGYTF
>TRBV4-1|TRBJ2-2
CASSQETGLAANTGELFF
>TRBV5-1|TRBJ2-7
CASSSDSFPYEQYF
>TRBV9|TRBJ1-5
CASSRNPEQPQHF
>TRBV4-3|TRBJ2-1
CASSLAGYNEQFF
>TRBV25-1|TRBJ2-7
CASSLSGGTARVQYF
>TRBV7-2|TRBJ2-2
CASEHDSSLLPKADGELFF
>TRBV2|TRBJ1-2
CAIGTGPSYGYTF
>TRBV5-1|TRBJ2-5
CASSLEPTGGPKTQYF
>TRBV2|TRBJ2-3
CASSERGPDTQYF
>TRBV2|TRBJ2-3
CASSPRGLASRTDTQYF
>TRBV7-8|TRBJ1-2
CASLDGGLGYGYTF